This T cell receptor beta chain was identified during a study of T cell repertoires in cytomegalovirus infection. CDR1 SGHVS and CDR2 FNYEAQ come from the germline V gene. V was pared by 5 bases and J by 4 bases, with 18 bases between. The CDR3 is 16 residues long. TCRdb independently ran MiXCR on the reads; one entry per CDR3 protein. In the table there are nearly 550,000 distinct CDR3 sequences, about 17% of which are singletons. The sample was CD8+ T cells from PBMCs. The receptor was derived from a human donor in good health (CMV status not recorded). Some clones in this sample may be carry-over from other donors' samples. V is TRBV7-6 and J is TRBJ1-3, with D possibly TRBD1 on 6 matching bases. The CDR3 DNA sequence: TGTGCCAGCAGCCTCCCCGGGGGGGCATCAGGAAACACCATATATTTT. Translating gives CASSLPGGASGNTIYF.